This record covers a single T cell receptor beta chain. Its antigen is unknown. This sample is drawn from a study of cytomegalovirus exposure and HLA in healthy donors. The germline CDR1 and CDR2 sequences are SQVTM and ANQGSEA. Unmatched junction bases numbered 4, after V lost 4 bases and J lost 8 bases. This CDR3 region has 12 residues. Regarding the study as a whole: The investigators catalogued 150 to 200 TCR beta chains as cytomegalovirus-associated. HLA restriction was apparent for most CMV-associated TCR beta chains in a later analysis.

The primer mix had 60 Vbeta and 13 Jbeta primers. TCRdb's copy holds only in-frame clones and misses some; the assay was immunoSEQ multiplex PCR. This table has around 77,000 clones, 70% to 80% appearing once. The V call is TRBV29-1, the J call TRBJ1-4, with 7 nucleotides matching TRBD1. This TCR was recovered from a man aged 35-49 years in good health and CMV-seronegative. Material: PBMCs. The CDR3 DNA is TGCAGCGTTGCGGGAGGGGGCGAAAAACTGTTTTTT. Translation: CSVAGGGEKLFF. The full variable domain, in which reference TRBV29-1 and TRBJ1-4 provide the parts outside the CDR3, is SAVISQKPSRDICQRGTSLTIQCQVDSQVTMMFWYRQQPGQSLTLIATANQGSEATYESGFVIDKFPISRPNLTFSTLTVSNMSPEDSSIYLCSVAGGGEKLFFGSGTQLSVL.